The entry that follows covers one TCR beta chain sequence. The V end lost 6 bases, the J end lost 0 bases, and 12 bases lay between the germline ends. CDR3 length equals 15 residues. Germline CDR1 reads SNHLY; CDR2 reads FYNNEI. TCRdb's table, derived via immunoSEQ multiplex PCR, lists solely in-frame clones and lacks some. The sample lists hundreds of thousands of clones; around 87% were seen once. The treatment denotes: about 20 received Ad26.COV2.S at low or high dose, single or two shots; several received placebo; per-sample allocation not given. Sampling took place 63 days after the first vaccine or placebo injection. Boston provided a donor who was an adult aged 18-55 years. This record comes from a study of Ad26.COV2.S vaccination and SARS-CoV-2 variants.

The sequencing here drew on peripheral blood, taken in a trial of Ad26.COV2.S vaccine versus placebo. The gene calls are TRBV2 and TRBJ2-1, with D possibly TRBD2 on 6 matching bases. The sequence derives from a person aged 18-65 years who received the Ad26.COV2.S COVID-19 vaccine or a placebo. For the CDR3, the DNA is TGTGCCAGCAGGCCGACTAGGAGCTCCTACAATGAGCAGTTCTTC. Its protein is CASRPTRSSYNEQFF.